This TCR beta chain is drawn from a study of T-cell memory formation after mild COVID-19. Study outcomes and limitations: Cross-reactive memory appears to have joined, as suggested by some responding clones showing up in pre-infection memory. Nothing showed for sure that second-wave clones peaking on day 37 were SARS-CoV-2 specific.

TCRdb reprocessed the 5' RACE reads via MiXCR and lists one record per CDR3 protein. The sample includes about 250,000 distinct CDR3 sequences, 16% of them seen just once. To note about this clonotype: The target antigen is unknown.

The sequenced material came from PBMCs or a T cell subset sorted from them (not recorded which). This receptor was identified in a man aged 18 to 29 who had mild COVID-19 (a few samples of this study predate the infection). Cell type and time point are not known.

The CDR3 coding sequence is TGTGCTGCAAGCCCTAGCTCTGGGGCCAACGTCCTGACTTTC. Encoded protein: CAASPSSGANVLTF. V is TRBV6-1 and J is TRBJ2-6; no clear D gene. The CDR3 contains 14 residues. The germline V gene has CDR1 MNHNS and CDR2 SASEGT.